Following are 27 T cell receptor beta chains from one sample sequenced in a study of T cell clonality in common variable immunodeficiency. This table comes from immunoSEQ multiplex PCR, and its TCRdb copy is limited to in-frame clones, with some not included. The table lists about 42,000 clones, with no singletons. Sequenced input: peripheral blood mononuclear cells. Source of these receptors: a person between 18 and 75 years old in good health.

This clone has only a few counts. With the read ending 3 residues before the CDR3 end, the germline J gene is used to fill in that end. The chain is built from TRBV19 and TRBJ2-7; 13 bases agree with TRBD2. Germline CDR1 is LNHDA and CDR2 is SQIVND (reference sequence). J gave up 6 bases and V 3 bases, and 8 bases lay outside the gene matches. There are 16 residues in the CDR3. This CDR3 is CASSMMGGLAGLEQYF. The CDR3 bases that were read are TGTGCCAGTAGTATGATGGGGGGACTAGCGGGACTCGAG.

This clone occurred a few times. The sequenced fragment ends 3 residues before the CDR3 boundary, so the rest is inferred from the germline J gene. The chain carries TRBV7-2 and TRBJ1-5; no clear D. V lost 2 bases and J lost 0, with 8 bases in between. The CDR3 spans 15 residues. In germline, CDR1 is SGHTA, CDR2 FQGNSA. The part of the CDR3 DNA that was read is TGTGCCAGCAGCTTAAGACTTACTAGCAATCAGCCC. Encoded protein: CASSLRLTSNQP. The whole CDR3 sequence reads CASSLRLTSNQPQHF.

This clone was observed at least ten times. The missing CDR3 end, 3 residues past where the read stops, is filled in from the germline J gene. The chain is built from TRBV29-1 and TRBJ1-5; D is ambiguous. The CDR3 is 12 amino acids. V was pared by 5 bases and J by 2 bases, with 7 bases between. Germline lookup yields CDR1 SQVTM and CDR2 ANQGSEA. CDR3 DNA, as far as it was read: TGCAGCGTTCAGAGGGGCAATCAGCCC. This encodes CSVQRGNQP. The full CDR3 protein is CSVQRGNQPQHF.

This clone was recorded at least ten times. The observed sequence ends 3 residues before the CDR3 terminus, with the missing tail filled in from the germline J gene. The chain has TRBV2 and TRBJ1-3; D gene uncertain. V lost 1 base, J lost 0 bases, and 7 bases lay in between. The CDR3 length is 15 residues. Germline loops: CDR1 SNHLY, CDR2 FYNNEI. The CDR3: CASSEDTSSGNTIYF. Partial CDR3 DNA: TGTGCCAGCAGTGAAGACACAAGCTCTGGAAACACC.

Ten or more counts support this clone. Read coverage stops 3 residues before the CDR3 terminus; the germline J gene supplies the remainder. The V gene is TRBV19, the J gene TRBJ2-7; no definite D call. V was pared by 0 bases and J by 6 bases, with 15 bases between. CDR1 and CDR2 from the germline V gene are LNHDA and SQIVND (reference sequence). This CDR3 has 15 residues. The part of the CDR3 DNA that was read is TGTGCCAGTAGTATAGAGCCCACCATTAGGGCCGAG. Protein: CASSIEPTIRAE. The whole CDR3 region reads CASSIEPTIRAEQYF.

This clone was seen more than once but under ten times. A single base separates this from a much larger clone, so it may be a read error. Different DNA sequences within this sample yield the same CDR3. The part of the CDR3 DNA that was read is TGTGCCAGCAGCCCAACCGCACAGGGACCCTCTGGAAACACA. It specifies CASSPTAQGPSGNT. The CDR3, in full, reads CASSPTAQGPSGNTIYF. This chain connects TRBV7-8 to TRBJ1-3, with D possibly matching TRBD1 (6 bases). The read comes to an end 3 residues before the CDR3 does, leaving the germline J gene to fill in the end. The V gene's germline CDR1 is SGHVS and CDR2 FQNEAQ. There are 17 residues in the CDR3.

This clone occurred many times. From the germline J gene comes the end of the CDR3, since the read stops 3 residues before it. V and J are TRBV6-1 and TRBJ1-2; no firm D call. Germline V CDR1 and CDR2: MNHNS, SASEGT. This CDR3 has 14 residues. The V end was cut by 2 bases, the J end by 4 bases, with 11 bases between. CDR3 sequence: CASSESPEGYGYTF. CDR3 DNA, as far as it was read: TGTGCCAGCAGTGAATCCCCAGAGGGCTATGGC.

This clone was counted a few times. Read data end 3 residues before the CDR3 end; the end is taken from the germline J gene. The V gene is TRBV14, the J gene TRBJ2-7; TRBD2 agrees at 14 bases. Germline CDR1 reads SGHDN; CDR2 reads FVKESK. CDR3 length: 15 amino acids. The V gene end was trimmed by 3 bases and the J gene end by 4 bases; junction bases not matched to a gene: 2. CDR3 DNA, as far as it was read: TGTGCCAGCAGCCAGGGACTAGCGGGAGTATACGAG. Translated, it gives CASSQGLAGVYE. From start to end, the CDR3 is CASSQGLAGVYEQYF.

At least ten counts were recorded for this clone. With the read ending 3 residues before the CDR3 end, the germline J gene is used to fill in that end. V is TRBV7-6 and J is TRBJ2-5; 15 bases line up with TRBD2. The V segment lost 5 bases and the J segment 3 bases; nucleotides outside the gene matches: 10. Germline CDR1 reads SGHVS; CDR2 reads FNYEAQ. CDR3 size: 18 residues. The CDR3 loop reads CASSPGTSGRPKEETQYF. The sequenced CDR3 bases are TGTGCCAGCAGCCCCGGGACTAGCGGGAGGCCCAAAGAAGAGACC.

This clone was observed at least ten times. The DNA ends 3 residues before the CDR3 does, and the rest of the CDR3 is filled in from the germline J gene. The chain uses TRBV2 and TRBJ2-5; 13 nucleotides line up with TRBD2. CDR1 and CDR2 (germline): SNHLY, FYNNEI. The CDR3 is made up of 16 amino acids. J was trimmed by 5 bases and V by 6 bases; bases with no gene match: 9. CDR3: CASSTGTSGDGETQYF. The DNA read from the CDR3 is TGTGCCAGCAGCACCGGGACTAGCGGGGATGGGGAGACC.

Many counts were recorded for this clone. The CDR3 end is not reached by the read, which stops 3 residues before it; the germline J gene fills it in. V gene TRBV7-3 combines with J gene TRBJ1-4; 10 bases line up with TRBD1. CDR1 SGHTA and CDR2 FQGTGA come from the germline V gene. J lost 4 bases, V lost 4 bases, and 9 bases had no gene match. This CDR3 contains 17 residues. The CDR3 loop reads CASSSSPTGGINEKLFF. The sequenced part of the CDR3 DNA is TGTGCCAGCAGCTCAAGCCCGACAGGGGGCATTAATGAAAAA.

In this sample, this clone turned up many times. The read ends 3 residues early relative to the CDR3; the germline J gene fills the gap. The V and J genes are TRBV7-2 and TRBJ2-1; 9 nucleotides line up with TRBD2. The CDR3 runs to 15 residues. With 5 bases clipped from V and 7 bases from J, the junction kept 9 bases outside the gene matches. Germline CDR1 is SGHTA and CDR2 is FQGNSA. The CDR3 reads CASSIAGTSRNEQFF. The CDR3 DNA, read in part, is TGTGCCAGCAGCATTGCCGGGACTAGCAGGAATGAG.

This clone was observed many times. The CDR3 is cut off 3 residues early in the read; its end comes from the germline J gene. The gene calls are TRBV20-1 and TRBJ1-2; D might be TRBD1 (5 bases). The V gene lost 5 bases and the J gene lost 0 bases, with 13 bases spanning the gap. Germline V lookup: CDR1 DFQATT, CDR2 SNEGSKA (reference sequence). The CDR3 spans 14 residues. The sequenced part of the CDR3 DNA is TGCAGTGCTTACTTAGACAGATCTAACTATGGC. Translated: CSAYLDRSNYG. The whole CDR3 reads CSAYLDRSNYGYTF.

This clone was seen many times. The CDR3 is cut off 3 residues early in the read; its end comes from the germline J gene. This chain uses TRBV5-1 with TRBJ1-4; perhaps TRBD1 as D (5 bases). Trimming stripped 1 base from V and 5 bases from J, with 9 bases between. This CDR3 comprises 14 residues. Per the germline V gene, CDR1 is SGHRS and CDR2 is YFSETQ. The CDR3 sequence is CASSLFGGNEKLFF. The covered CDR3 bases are TGCGCCAGCAGCTTGTTCGGGGGAAATGAAAAA.

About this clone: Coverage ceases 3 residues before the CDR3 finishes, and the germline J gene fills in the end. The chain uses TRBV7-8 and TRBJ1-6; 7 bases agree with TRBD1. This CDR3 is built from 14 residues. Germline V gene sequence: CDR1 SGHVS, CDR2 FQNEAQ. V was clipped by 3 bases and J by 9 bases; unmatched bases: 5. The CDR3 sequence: CASSFDREASPLHF. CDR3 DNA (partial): TGTGCCAGCAGCTTCGACAGGGAGGCTTCACCC.

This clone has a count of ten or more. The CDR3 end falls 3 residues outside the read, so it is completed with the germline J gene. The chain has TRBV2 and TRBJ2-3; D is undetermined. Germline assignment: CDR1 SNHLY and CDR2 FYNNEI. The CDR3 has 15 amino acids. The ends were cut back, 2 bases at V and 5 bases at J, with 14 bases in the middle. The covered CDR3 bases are TGTGCCAGCAGTGAATCGCCCCGCGGTGGAGATACG. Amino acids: CASSESPRGGDT. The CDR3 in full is CASSESPRGGDTQYF.

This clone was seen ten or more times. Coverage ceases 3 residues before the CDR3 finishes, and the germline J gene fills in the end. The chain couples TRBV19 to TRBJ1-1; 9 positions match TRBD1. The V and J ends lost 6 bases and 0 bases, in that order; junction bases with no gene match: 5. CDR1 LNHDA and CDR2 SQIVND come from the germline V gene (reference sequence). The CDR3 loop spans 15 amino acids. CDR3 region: CASRTDRGMNTEAFF. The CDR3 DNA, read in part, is TGTGCCAGTAGGACCGACAGGGGGATGAACACTGAA.

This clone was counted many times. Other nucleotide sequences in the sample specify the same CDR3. CDR3 protein: CSARGTSGNYNEQFF. The DNA read from the CDR3 is TGCAGTGCTAGGGGGACTAGCGGGAACTACAATGAG. The V and J genes are TRBV20-1 and TRBJ2-1, with 13 bases fitting TRBD2. Coverage ceases 3 residues before the CDR3 finishes, and the germline J gene fills in the end. CDR3 length: 15 residues. Germline trimming cut 3 bases from V and 3 bases from J; bases unmatched to any gene: 2. The V gene's germline CDR1 is DFQATT and CDR2 SNEGSKA (reference sequence).

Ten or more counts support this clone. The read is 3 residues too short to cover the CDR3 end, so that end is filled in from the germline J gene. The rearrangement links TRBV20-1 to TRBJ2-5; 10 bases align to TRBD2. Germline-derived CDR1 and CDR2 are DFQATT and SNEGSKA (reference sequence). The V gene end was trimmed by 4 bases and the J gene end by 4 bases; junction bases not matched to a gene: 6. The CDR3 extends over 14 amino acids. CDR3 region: CSAILAGVRETQYF. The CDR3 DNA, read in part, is TGCAGTGCTATCCTAGCGGGAGTCAGAGAGACC.

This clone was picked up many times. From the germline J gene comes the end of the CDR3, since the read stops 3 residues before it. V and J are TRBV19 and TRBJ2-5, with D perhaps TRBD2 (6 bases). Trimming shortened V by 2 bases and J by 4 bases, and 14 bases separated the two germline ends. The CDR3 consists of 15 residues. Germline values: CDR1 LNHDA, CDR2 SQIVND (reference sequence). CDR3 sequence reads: CASSINGRRGETQYF. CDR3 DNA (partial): TGTGCCAGTAGTATAAATGGCAGGAGGGGAGAGACC.

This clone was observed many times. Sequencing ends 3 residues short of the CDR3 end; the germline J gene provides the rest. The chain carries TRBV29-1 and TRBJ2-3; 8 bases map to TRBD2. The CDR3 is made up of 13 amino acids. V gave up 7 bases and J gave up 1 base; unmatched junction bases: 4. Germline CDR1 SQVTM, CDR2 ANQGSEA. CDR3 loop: CSEETSGTDTQYF. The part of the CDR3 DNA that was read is TGCAGCGAGGAGACTAGCGGCACAGATACG.

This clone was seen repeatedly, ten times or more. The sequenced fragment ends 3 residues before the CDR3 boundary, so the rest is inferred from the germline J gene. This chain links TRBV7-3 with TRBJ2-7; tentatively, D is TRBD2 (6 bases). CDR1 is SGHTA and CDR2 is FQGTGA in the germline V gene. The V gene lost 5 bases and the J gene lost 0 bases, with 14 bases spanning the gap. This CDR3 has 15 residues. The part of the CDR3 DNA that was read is TGTGCCAGCAGCCGCGAAGCGGGTGCCTCCTACGAG. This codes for CASSREAGASYE. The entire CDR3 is CASSREAGASYEQYF.

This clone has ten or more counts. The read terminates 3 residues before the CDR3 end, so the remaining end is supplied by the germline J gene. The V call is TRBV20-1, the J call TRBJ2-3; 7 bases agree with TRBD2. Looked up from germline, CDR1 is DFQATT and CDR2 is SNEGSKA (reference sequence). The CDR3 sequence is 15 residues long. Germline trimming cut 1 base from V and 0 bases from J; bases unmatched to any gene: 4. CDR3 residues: CSARASGTSTDTQYF. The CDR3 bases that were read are TGCAGTGCTAGAGCTAGCGGCACTAGCACAGATACG.

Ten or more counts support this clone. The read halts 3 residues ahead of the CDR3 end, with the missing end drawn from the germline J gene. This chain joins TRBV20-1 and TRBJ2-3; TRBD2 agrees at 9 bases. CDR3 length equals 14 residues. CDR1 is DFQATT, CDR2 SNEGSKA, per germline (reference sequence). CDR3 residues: CSAREGTSRETQYF. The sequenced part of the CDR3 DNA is TGCAGTGCTAGAGAAGGGACTAGCAGAGAGACG.

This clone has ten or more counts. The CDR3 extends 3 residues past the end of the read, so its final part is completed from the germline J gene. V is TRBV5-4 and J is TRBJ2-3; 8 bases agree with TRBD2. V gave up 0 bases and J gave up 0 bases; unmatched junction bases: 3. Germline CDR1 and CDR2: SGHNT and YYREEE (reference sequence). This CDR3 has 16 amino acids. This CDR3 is CASSLGLATSTDTQYF. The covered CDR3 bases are TGTGCCAGCAGCTTGGGACTAGCGACTAGCACAGATACG.

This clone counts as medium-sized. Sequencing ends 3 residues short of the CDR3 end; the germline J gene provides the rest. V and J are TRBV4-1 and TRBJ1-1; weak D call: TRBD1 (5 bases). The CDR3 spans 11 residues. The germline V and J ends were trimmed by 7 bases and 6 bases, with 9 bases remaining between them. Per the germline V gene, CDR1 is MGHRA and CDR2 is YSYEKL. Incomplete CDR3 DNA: TGCGCCAGCACCGAAGGGGCTGAA. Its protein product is CASTEGAE. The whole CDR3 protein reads CASTEGAEAFF.

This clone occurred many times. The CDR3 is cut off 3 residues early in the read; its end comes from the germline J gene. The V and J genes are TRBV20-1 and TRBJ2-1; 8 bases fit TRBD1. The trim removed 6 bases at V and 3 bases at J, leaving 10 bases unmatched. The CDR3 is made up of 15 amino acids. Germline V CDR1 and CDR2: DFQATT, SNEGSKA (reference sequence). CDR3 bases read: TGCAGTGCCTCGACAGGGGACCGGGTCTACAATGAG. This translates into CSASTGDRVYNE. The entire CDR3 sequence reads CSASTGDRVYNEQFF.